Detailed here is one TCR beta chain. Its target is unknown. The data were taken from a study of CD4+ T cells in melanoma. The CDR3 contains 14 residues. CDR1 and CDR2 from the germline V gene are SGHRS and YFSETQ. V was cut by 4 bases and J by 4 bases, with 11 bases left in between. Data came from immunoSEQ multiplex PCR; TCRdb stores just in-frame clones and leaves some out. This table has some 13,000 clones, roughly 72% appearing once. Findings and caveats of the study: Neoantigen-specific CD4+ T cells in melanoma reportedly had diverse differentiation states. CD8+ T cell, macrophage and B cell function reportedly correlated with neoantigen-specific CD4+ T cells.

This clonotype originated in a human donor with melanoma. The chain links TRBV5-1 to TRBJ1-4; D is uncertain. Sequencing was done on a sample of cells from a culture (not recorded whether cultured in vitro). This chain's CDR3 is CASSPRLDNEKLFF. The CDR3 DNA reads as TGCGCCAGCAGCCCCCGTTTGGATAATGAAAAACTGTTTTTT.